This T cell receptor (beta chain) was sequenced during a study of blood T cell repertoires in COVID-19. Study at large: Spain, Italy and the United States supplied samples that represented acute and convalescent COVID-19. PBMCs, B-cell-depleted T cells, or T cells provided the cDNA or gDNA that made up the material.

The germline V gene encodes CDR1 SGHAT and CDR2 FQNNGV. The CDR3 length is 13 residues. After removal of 7 bases from V and 6 bases from J, the junction contained 5 bases not matched to a gene. In the original analysis: Reference gene primer amplification gave nucleated cell count estimates. The table came from immunoSEQ multiplex PCR; TCRdb's copy has only in-frame clones and leaves some out. For V, J and clone size, that table is used; D and trimming come from the DNA. In the table there are more than 95,000 clones, around 90% of which are singletons. The source of this sequence is a woman aged 80 or over in a cohort sampled during active COVID-19. Sequencing used peripheral blood. This chain joins TRBV11-2 and TRBJ2-2; 7 nucleotides agree with TRBD1. The CDR3 region has the DNA TGTGCCAGCAACAAACAGGGGCCCGGGGAGCTGTTTTTT. This codes for CASNKQGPGELFF.